These T cell receptor beta chains were read from a single sample in a study of control samples from healthy donors and cancer patients. Sequenced by immunoSEQ multiplex PCR; TCRdb stores in-frame clones only, minus some. The sample has 150,000 to 200,000 clones, 70% to 90% seen once. Sample: blood. The receptors were sampled from a man aged 25-45 years in good health. Each CDR3 is given with its conserved first and last residue. Fields, in order: J gene, V gene, D gene, clone size, CDR3 DNA, CDR3 protein. D genes are given only for firm matches. Size values are once, few and many counts, or a class for expanded clones, and some rows have none.

>TRBJ2-7|TRBV29-1|TRBD1|-
TGCAGCGTCCGGACAGGGGCGGCATACGAGCAGTACTTC
CSVRTGAAYEQYF
>TRBJ2-7|TRBV15|-|-
TGTGCCACCAGCATCCAATATAGCGGATCACACTACGAGCAGTACTTC
CATSIQYSGSHYEQYF
>TRBJ2-1|TRBV6-1|-|-
TGTGCCAGCAGTGATCTCTCCATAGCGGGCAGGGGAAGTGAGCAGTTCTTC
CASSDLSIAGRGSEQFF
>TRBJ1-5|TRBV28|-|once
TGTGCCAGCAAAGATCCGGGACGGCCCCAGCATTTT
CASKDPGRPQHF
>TRBJ2-3|TRBV9|-|-
TGTGCCAGCAGCCTCGGAACCGGGGGATTCACAGATACGCAGTATTTT
CASSLGTGGFTDTQYF
>TRBJ1-3|TRBV10-1|-|-
TGCGCCAGCTCCCCGACAGCCTCTGGAAACACCATATATTTT
CASSPTASGNTIYF
>TRBJ2-1|TRBV2|-|-
TGTGCCAGCAGGGAGGGCAGCTCCTACAATGAGCAGTTCTTC
CASREGSSYNEQFF
>TRBJ2-7|TRBV5-6|-|-
TGTGCCAGCAGCTCTAAGGACAGCTCCTACGAGCAGTACTTC
CASSSKDSSYEQYF
>TRBJ2-7|TRBV7-9|-|-
TGTGCCAGTGGAGATACGAAGGAGTCCTACGAGCAGTACTTC
CASGDTKESYEQYF
>TRBJ2-7|TRBV3-1/TRBV3-2|-|-
TGTGCCAGCAGCGCCGGGCCTCTCTACGAGCAGTACTTC
CASSAGPLYEQYF
>TRBJ2-1|TRBV18|-|once
TGTGCCAGCTCACCTGGACTAACCGACGAGCAGTTCTTC
CASSPGLTDEQFF
>TRBJ1-5|TRBV18|-|once
TGTGCCAGCTCACCATCCGCCACCGCGGGGCCCCAGCATTTT
CASSPSATAGPQHF
>TRBJ1-4|TRBV9|TRBD1|-
TGTGCCAGCAGCGGACAGGGGAGGGGTAATGAAAAACTGTTTTTT
CASSGQGRGNEKLFF
>TRBJ1-2|TRBV5-1|-|once
TGCGCCAGCATCCCGGGGACTAACACTAACTATGGCTACACCTTC
CASIPGTNTNYGYTF
>TRBJ2-7|TRBV6-5|-|-
TGTGCCAGCTATCCGACGGCTAGCTCCTACGAGCAGTACTTC
CASYPTASSYEQYF
>TRBJ1-3|TRBV2|-|-
TGTGCCAGCAGTGCAGACTCTGGAAACACCATATATTTT
CASSADSGNTIYF
>TRBJ2-2|TRBV7-3|-|-
TGTGCCAGCAGCGCAGAGGGAACCGGGGAGCTGTTTTTT
CASSAEGTGELFF
>TRBJ1-4|TRBV3-1/TRBV3-2|-|-
TGTGCCAGCAGCCTACGACAGGAGGGGAATGAAAAACTGTTTTTT
CASSLRQEGNEKLFF
>TRBJ1-6|TRBV2|-|-
TGTGCCAGCAGTCCTCCCGGGGGTCGGAATTCACCCCTCCACTTT
CASSPPGGRNSPLHF
>TRBJ2-2|TRBV24-1|-|few
TGTGCCACCTCAAATCCCGAAGGAATGACCGGGGAGCTGTTTTTT
CATSNPEGMTGELFF
>TRBJ1-3|TRBV5-1|-|once
TGCGCCAGCAGCTTGGTGGGGTCAGGCCTTGGAAACACCATATATTTT
CASSLVGSGLGNTIYF
>TRBJ2-7|TRBV30|-|-
TGTGCCTGGAGTAAGGGACTTCGGAGCTCCTACGAGCAGTACTTC
CAWSKGLRSSYEQYF
>TRBJ2-7|TRBV2|TRBD1|-
TGTGCCAGCTCCTACAGGGGTTCCTACGAGCAGTACTTC
CASSYRGSYEQYF
>TRBJ1-5|TRBV6-5|-|-
TGTGCCAGCGGGACCGTGGGACAGCCCCAGCATTTT
CASGTVGQPQHF
>TRBJ2-5|TRBV19|-|once
TGTGCCAGTAAGGAGAGGGAACAAGAGACCCAGTACTTC
CASKEREQETQYF
>TRBJ1-1|TRBV6-2/TRBV6-3|TRBD1|-
TGTGCCAGCAGCCACTTGGGGGACAGGCTGAACACTGAAGCTTTCTTT
CASSHLGDRLNTEAFF
>TRBJ2-7|TRBV18|-|-
TGTGCCAGCTCACCATACAGGAGCTCCTACGAGCAGTACTTC
CASSPYRSSYEQYF
>TRBJ1-1|TRBV19|TRBD1|-
TGTGCCAGTAGCTGGGACAGGGGGCCTGAAGCTTTCTTT
CASSWDRGPEAFF
>TRBJ2-1|TRBV28|-|once
TGTGCCAGCAGGTTGGGGGCGAGGGCCTACAATGAGCAGTTCTTC
CASRLGARAYNEQFF
>TRBJ1-5|TRBV19|TRBD1|once
TGTGCCAGTAAACAGGGGCGCCGACCCCAGCATTTT
CASKQGRRPQHF